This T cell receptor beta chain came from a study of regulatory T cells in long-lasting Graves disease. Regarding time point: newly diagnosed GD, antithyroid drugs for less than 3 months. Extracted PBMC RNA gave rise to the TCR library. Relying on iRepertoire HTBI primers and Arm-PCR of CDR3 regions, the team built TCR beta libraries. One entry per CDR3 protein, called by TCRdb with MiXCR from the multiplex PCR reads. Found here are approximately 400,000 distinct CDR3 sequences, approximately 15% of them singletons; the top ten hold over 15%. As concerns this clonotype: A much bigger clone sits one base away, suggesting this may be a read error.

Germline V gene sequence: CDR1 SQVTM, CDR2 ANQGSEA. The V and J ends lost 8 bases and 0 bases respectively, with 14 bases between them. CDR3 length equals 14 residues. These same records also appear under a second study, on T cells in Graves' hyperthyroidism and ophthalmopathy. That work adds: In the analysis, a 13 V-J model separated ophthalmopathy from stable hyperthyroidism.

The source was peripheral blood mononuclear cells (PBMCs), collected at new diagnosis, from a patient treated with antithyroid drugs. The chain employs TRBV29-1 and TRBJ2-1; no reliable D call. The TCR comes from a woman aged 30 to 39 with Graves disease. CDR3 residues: CSITGPGSYNEQFF. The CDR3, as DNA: TGCAGCATCACGGGTCCAGGCTCCTACAATGAGCAGTTCTTC.